This TCR beta chain was recorded in a study of siplizumab effects on memory and regulatory T cells. Broader study findings: The apparent diversity of naive T cells exceeded that of memory cells, and naive T cells seemed to make a major contribution to the alloresponse. An assignable naive or memory phenotype was lacking in roughly 80-97% of proliferating CD4+ or CD8+ clones.

About this clone: Its antigen is currently unknown.

Assays were performed on about 100,000 TCR templates per sample. Libraries were prepared by immunoSEQ multiplex PCR; TCRdb keeps only in-frame clonotypes and omits some of them. The table has over 15,000 clones, more than 35% seen once; the top ten hold 4.5% to 6%. Coculturing was carried out on the mixed lymphocyte reaction cells. It lasted over 5 days and was done at 37°C. CFSE-tagged responder PBMCs and Violet Dye-tagged stimulator PBMCs were mixed 1:1. The TCR originated in a human donor in good health; the cells came from an allogeneic mixed lymphocyte reaction. Input material: CFSE-low (dividing) CD4+ T cells sorted from an allogeneic mixed lymphocyte reaction.

CDR3 loop: CASRRVAVTEAFF. The CDR3 nucleotides read TGTGCCAGCCGGAGGGTGGCAGTCACTGAAGCTTTCTTT. V is TRBV6-5 and J is TRBJ1-1, with D unclear. CDR3 length: 13 residues. Trimming took 8 bases from V and 4 from J, leaving 14 bases between them. In germline, CDR1 is MNHEY, CDR2 SVGAGI.